This TCR beta chain was captured by sequencing in a study of cytomegalovirus exposure and HLA in healthy donors (dated by TCRdb to 2016 to 2017). Looking at the study overall: According to an earlier analysis of 450 to 650 of the donors, about 190 million T cells yielded over 90 million unique TCR beta sequences and around 280 Gb of sequence data. An early release covering about 600 HLA-typed donors comprised roughly 300 gigabases of sequencing data and around 80 million unique TCR sequences. The genetic ancestry cluster associated with self-reported Caucasian donors included approximately 85% of the 350 to 500 genotyped donors. The study aimed to test whether signatures of past pathogen exposure could be identified by cataloging public T cell receptors. The study profiled the T cell repertoires of under 850 subjects by immunosequencing and related them to cytomegalovirus serostatus. Along with the approximately 650-subject first cohort, a separate validation cohort of over a hundred different subjects was used. To predict cytomegalovirus infection status, the study brought together high-throughput TCR immunosequencing, statistical association of individual TCRs with disease status, and machine learning. A later analysis re-examined previously published TCR beta repertoires from over 500 donors and added high-resolution HLA genotyping to investigate patterns of TCR occurrence. Rather than using new phenotypic data, the later analysis identified candidate immune exposures from TCR beta sequences and from how often those sequences occurred across donors. An earlier analysis of a few hundred of the donors applied high-throughput TCR beta sequencing to assess whether each TCR beta V gene segment acted as functional or pseudogenic. Donor age, sex, ethnicity and CMV serostatus were compiled alongside the repertoire data. A later genetic analysis took genome-wide SNP genotypes for about 65% of the 666 donors and used that subset as a discovery cohort. Every discovery cohort repertoire had been produced on one sequencing platform. HLA typing covered class I and class II loci at four-digit resolution. Typing coverage varied by locus: roughly 620-640 donors for A, B, C, DRB1 and DQB1; roughly 510 for DQA1; some 610 for DPA1; 450 to 480 for DPB1. About five DR-DQ haplotypes were treated as single units for association and clustering because of strong linkage in the cohort. Among some 400 genotyped donors of the cohort, an average of about 240,000 unique TCR beta nucleotide sequences was sequenced per donor, of which about 19% were non-productive. The investigation overall reported the following: According to a later analysis, parvovirus B19, influenza, CMV and Epstein-Barr virus appeared linked to several top co-occurrence clusters. Strong co-occurrence of HLA alleles, especially DR and DQ, made assigning TCR associations to individual alleles difficult. Because counts were too low, around 18 rarely observed V segments, including chromosome 9 orphons, were left out of the earlier analysis of 587 of the donors. Some IMGT-functional V segments, including TRBV6-2 and TRBV6-3, could not be distinguished by the 87-base-pair reads and were therefore excluded. Sequencing depth was assumed to be roughly uniform across donors in the presence/absence analyses, though that assumption may not hold. The sequencing pipeline was judged likely to have produced a cluster of highly shared sequence variants as a technical artifact. An association between a missense DCLRE1C variant and V-gene and J-gene trimming of TCR beta chains was found in a later genetic analysis and replicated in an independent cohort. The classifier was reported to diagnose cytomegalovirus status with high specificity and sensitivity in both the original cohort and the validation cohort. A total of about 180 TCR beta chains were listed by the study as associated with cytomegalovirus. A further reported finding was that TCR beta sequences accurately predicted the HLA-A and HLA-B alleles for most subjects in the first cohort. HLA typing was unavailable for some donors at each locus, so association tests used only the typed subset. In an earlier analysis of roughly 500 of the donors, most TCR beta V segments appeared in productive rearrangements about 87% or about 30% of the time, broadly matching IMGT annotations. This cohort had only TCR beta chains sequenced, and the lack of alpha or paired-chain data limited which features could be detected. Immune exposure information for the cohort was limited to CMV serostatus. Most TCR sequences were seen in very few donors, while some public TCRs were found in many individuals. Correlated functional status among segregating V segments might be attributable to linkage disequilibrium, but an unknown experimental factor could not be ruled out. According to a later analysis, most CMV-associated TCR beta chains appeared to be HLA-restricted, and the HLA associations seemed to be driven largely by CMV exposure. A later analysis found that HLA-associated TCR beta chains were more clonally expanded and had lower generation probabilities than equally common non-associated chains. According to the authors, the approach could potentially be generalized to other disease states and immunological phenotypes. In vitro tests confirmed that a few of the cytomegalovirus-associated TCR beta chains recognize cytomegalovirus antigens. In a later genetic analysis, fewer N-insertions in productive TCRs were reported among donors in an Asian-associated ancestry cluster than the roughly 640-donor mean. At a false discovery rate of 0.05, a later analysis linked under 20,000 TCR beta sequences to specific HLA alleles. A later analysis found that TCR association rates varied across HLA loci, with DRB1 alleles showing the most associated TCRs and HLA-C alleles the fewest.

From cysteine to phenylalanine, the CDR3 is 16 amino acids long. The kept DNA is CDR3 alone, 48 bases in frame from the first base. After removal of 5 bases from V and 3 bases from J, the junction retains 11 bases not matched to a gene. Via the germline V gene, CDR1 is MGHRA and CDR2 YSYEKL. The receptor library was made with the immunoSEQ multiplex PCR assay. For the multiplex PCR, a mixture combining 60 forward primers for TCR Vbeta segments and 13 reverse primers for TCR Jbeta segments was used. Amplification of the CDR3 region of rearranged TCR beta genes was performed with a multiplex PCR assay on genomic DNA. On the Illumina HiSeq System, the amplified TCR beta libraries were sequenced as 87-base-pair reads. The study's processing was this. In a later analysis, approximately 74 million unique TCR beta chains were counted across the roughly 670 repertoires, and roughly 11 million of these chains were shared by at least two donors. A nearest-neighbor algorithm error-corrected the raw reads and collapsed the reads into unique sequences, merging closely related sequences to remove PCR and sequencing errors. Alignment of CDR3 sequences to IMGT reference sequences was used to assign V, D and J gene segments. For a sequence to be retained, a match of at least six nucleotides was required to both a V gene segment and a J gene segment. A rearrangement was called productive if the CDR3 had no stop codons and remained in frame with V and J, and every other rearrangement was called non-productive. Following IMGT convention, CDR3 was defined as the stretch from the second conserved V-encoded cysteine up to the conserved J-encoded phenylalanine. In an earlier analysis of some 550 of the donors, sequences lacking an unambiguous match to a single V gene segment were excluded. In an earlier analysis of several hundred of the donors, a V segment was called functional when productive rearrangements were above 56.7%, and segregating when the standard deviation between donors exceeded 5%. A statistical classification framework was built for diagnosing cytomegalovirus status from the catalog of TCR beta chain sequences. V and J gene assignment, in a later analysis, came from comparing TCR nucleotide sequences with IMGT/GENE-DB human TR gene sequences. The TCRdist pipeline was used in a later analysis to assign CDR3 sequences and most-parsimonious VDJ recombination scenarios. In a later analysis, every TCR beta chain was defined by the combination of its CDR3 amino acid sequence and its V-gene family, and reads without a unique V-gene family were dropped. In a later analysis, 450 to 600 highly shared, low-generation-probability nucleotide sequences were removed to address suspected cross-contamination and a sequencing artifact. For each public chain, a later analysis derived a clonal expansion index from normalized ranks of inferred template counts within each repertoire. A later analysis computed generation probabilities with a VDJ recombination model fitted to out-of-frame rearrangements, and checked the results against IGoR. In a later analysis, hypergeometric tests were used to score TCR-TCR, TCR-HLA and TCR-CMV co-occurrence, with a repertoire-size bias correction applied to TCR pairs. False discovery rates were estimated in a later analysis by permuting HLA or CMV assignments 20 times. In a later analysis, co-occurring TCRs were grouped using DBSCAN, with TCRdist sequence similarity added in when clustering inside HLA-allele-positive subsets. Co-occurrence clustering excluded repertoires with fewer than 30,000 or more than 120,000 public chains, plus five with anomalous nucleotide sharing. As stored in TCRdb, this immuneACCESS dataset retains in-frame rearrangements with V and J assigned. A fraction of the clones does not appear; measured against another copy, unresolved V genes explain less than half of the discrepancy, and the remainder lacks a known reason. That table supplies the V and J calls and clone size; D and trimming were determined from the DNA. Here the sample has about 98,000 clones; over 65% occur a single time. The ten most abundant clones make up 1.8% of the sample.

In total, approximately 610 healthy bone marrow donors made up the cohort. Cohort members were all nominally healthy when sampled, although unrecorded immune exposures were likely present. The donor was CMV seronegative and belonged to the group of under 400 seronegative cohort members. Every donor gave a peripheral blood sample, and the peripheral blood mononuclear cells from that sample were used for TCR beta sequencing. The Qiagen DNeasy Blood Extraction Kit was used to extract genomic DNA from the blood cell samples. Turning to this clone: Its antigen remains undetermined. No much larger clone is present one base from it, and per-base qualities are unavailable.

The sequenced sample consisted of PBMCs. The chain was built from TRBV4-1 and TRBJ1-2, with 8 bases in between that match TRBD1. This receptor was taken from a male donor in good health and CMV-seronegative. For the CDR3, the sequence is CASSYIPGGRDYGYTF. The DNA is as follows: TGCGCCAGCAGCTATATTCCAGGGGGCAGGGACTATGGCTACACCTTC.